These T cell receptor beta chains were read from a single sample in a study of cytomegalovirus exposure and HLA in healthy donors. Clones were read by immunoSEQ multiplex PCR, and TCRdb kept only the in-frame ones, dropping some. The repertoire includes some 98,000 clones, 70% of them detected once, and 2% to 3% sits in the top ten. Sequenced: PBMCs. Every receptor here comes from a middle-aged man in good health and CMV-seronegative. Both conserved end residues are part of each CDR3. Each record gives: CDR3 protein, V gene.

CDR3: CASSFGQGDQPQHF; V: TRBV5-6
CDR3: CASSYRGNTEAFF; V: TRBV28
CDR3: CASKEGAVTEAFF; V: TRBV6-5
CDR3: CASSDQAGPTEAFF; V: TRBV6-1
CDR3: CASSPRGGEREKLFF; V: TRBV7-2
CDR3: CASSFRRGETQYF; V: TRBV5-8
CDR3: CASSLPAGSPSVYNEQFF; V: TRBV7-9
CDR3: CATSRQGGRNSPLHF; V: TRBV15
CDR3: CASSPQTASFTEAFF; V: TRBV5-1
CDR3: CAISASDRGRYEQYF; V: TRBV10-3
CDR3: CASSPGQGYEQYF; V: TRBV11-3
CDR3: CASSSDSGRAGELFF; V: TRBV5-6
CDR3: CASSTGSGEQFF; V: TRBV4-1
CDR3: CAWSLGTATSGKLFF; V: TRBV30
CDR3: CAGSLRRGNEKLFF; V: TRBV4-1
CDR3: CTSSHWTGWNEQFF; V: TRBV1
CDR3: CASSYLSQPQHF; V: TRBV6-6
CDR3: CATSKAGLAYHEQYF; V: TRBV6-5
CDR3: CASSARGGQSNEQFF; V: TRBV2
CDR3: CASSLRAGTGSYEQYF; V: TRBV7-8
CDR3: CASSDSVDRRTGELFF; V: TRBV6-4
CDR3: CASSPGTGGNNEQYF; V: TRBV6-6
CDR3: CASSFTAGVGTGELFF; V: TRBV28
CDR3: CASSATTDGYTF; V: TRBV28
CDR3: CASSVGTDSYEQYF; V: TRBV9
CDR3: CASSLTGLAGGPDEQFF; V: TRBV5-1
CDR3: CASSPPGGEQYF; V: TRBV7-9
CDR3: CAIWSPGRTGAYEQYF; V: TRBV10-3
CDR3: CASSLRQGWDYGYTF; V: TRBV19
CDR3: CASSLGQGATGELFF; V: TRBV5-1
CDR3: CASSLGNRGSGNTIYF; V: TRBV28
CDR3: CASSGTLAYEQYF; V: TRBV2
CDR3: CASIPGGNSNYGYTF; V: TRBV19
CDR3: CASSPDGATNEKLFF; V: TRBV5-4
CDR3: CASNLAVGQGAYNEQFF; V: TRBV7-8
CDR3: CASRPSGSYEQYF; V: TRBV6-6
CDR3: CASSAGTSAYEQYF; V: TRBV9
CDR3: CASSFRGLSTDTQYF; V: TRBV7-6
CDR3: CASSERDRGNEKLFF; V: TRBV13
CDR3: CASSPRREGSRGYTF; V: TRBV25-1
CDR3: CASSLDSPTDTQYF; V: TRBV5-5
CDR3: CASSHLFPRDSLSYEQYF; V: TRBV4-1
CDR3: CASSPQETGGVLGYTF; V: TRBV18
CDR3: CASSQPHGAGRTTGELFF; V: TRBV14
CDR3: CASTSGGGYTF; V: TRBV19
CDR3: CASSPWVGGPNEQFF; V: TRBV5-6